These 21 T cell receptor beta chains were sequenced from one sample in a study of cytomegalovirus exposure and HLA in healthy donors. Primers: 60 Vbeta forward and 13 Jbeta reverse. Generated by immunoSEQ multiplex PCR, the TCRdb table keeps only in-frame clones and is missing some. The data show 80,000 or so clones, 67% seen once. The sample comprised PBMCs. Receptors originate from a woman aged 45 to 65 in good health and CMV-seropositive.

V gene TRBV27 combines with J gene TRBJ2-5; possibly TRBD1 for D (5 bases). The germline CDR1 and CDR2 sequences are MNHEY and SMNVEV (reference sequence). Trimming removed 5 bases from V and 2 bases from J, with 15 bases in between. This CDR3 has 15 residues. The CDR3, as DNA: TGTGCCAGCAGTCCAAGGGGCGACTCTCAAGAGACCCAGTACTTC. It translates to CASSPRGDSQETQYF.

The gene calls are TRBV7-3 and TRBJ2-1; 8 nucleotides align to TRBD1. J lost 5 bases, V lost 1 base, and 7 bases had no gene match. Looked up from germline, CDR1 is SGHTA and CDR2 is FQGTGA. The CDR3 covers 16 residues. CDR3 residues: CASSLISGQEDNEQFF. The DNA for the CDR3 is TGTGCCAGCAGCTTAATCTCGGGACAGGAAGACAATGAGCAGTTCTTC.

The chain links TRBV10-1 to TRBJ1-1; 7 bases line up with TRBD1. Germline loops: CDR1 WNHNN, CDR2 SYGVQD (reference sequence). This CDR3 contains 15 residues. With V trimmed by 4 bases and J by 0 bases, 5 bases remained unmatched. CDR3 in DNA: TGCGCCAGCAGTGGAGGACAGGACATGAACACTGAAGCTTTCTTT. The encoded protein is CASSGGQDMNTEAFF.

This chain links TRBV19 with TRBJ1-2, with D unclear. The germline V gene encodes CDR1 LNHDA and CDR2 SQIVND (reference sequence). Trimming removed 7 bases from V and 3 bases from J, with 18 bases in between. This CDR3 is 15 amino acids long. DNA for the CDR3: TGTGCCAGTACCGCAGGCGGGCAGGACTACTATGGCTACACCTTC. It yields the protein CASTAGGQDYYGYTF.

This chain links TRBV7-6 with TRBJ2-2; perhaps TRBD2 as D (5 bases). With 1 base removed from V and 5 bases from J, the gap between germline ends came to 8 bases. CDR3 size: 14 residues. Germline V gene sequence: CDR1 SGHVS, CDR2 FNYEAQ. CDR3 DNA sequence: TGTGCCAGCAGCTTAGGAAAGCGGACCGGGGAGCTGTTTTTT. Translating it yields CASSLGKRTGELFF. Together with reference TRBV7-6 and TRBJ2-2, the CDR3 gives the full variable domain: GAGVSQSPRYKVTKRGQDVALRCDPISGHVSLYWYRQALGQGPEFLTYFNYEAQQDKSGLPNDRFSAERPEGSISTLTIQRTEQRDSAMYRCASSLGKRTGELFFGEGSRLTVL.

The genes are TRBV4-1 and TRBJ2-2; 10 bases are a match to TRBD2. V was pared by 2 bases and J by 7 bases, with 10 bases of the junction left unmatched. Germline CDR1 reads MGHRA; CDR2 reads YSYEKL. The CDR3 totals 17 residues. The CDR3 loop is CASSQFSQRGGGGELFF. The CDR3 bases are TGCGCCAGCAGCCAATTTAGCCAGCGGGGGGGCGGCGGGGAGCTGTTTTTT.

This clone showed up just once. This sequence joins TRBV13 and TRBJ1-5; D ambiguous. This CDR3 comprises 14 residues. Trimming pared 5 bases from V and 3 bases from J, leaving 11 bases between. Germline CDR1 reads PRHDT; CDR2 reads FYEKMQ (reference sequence). CDR3 sequence (DNA): TGTGCCAGCAGCCTCGGGGTTACCAATCAGCCCCAGCATTTT. It translates to CASSLGVTNQPQHF.

CDR3 coding DNA: TGCGCCAGCAGCCACTCAGATAACAGCAATCAGCCCCAGCATTTT. Protein sequence: CASSHSDNSNQPQHF. The chain carries TRBV4-1 and TRBJ1-5; D gene ambiguous. Germline V lookup: CDR1 MGHRA, CDR2 YSYEKL. V was shortened by 3 bases and J by 1 base, with 10 bases between the two germline ends. This CDR3 region has 15 residues.

This clone was seen more than once but under ten times. The V call is TRBV15, the J call TRBJ2-4; D is unclear. Trimming cost V 1 base and J 8 bases, with 9 bases left between them. The CDR3 extends over 13 amino acids. Germline V gives CDR1 LNHNV, CDR2 YYDKDF (reference sequence). The CDR3 loop reads CATSRAGPDIQYF. The CDR3 nucleotides are TGTGCCACCAGCAGAGCGGGTCCCGACATTCAGTACTTC.

This chain connects TRBV27 to TRBJ2-5, with 14 bases identical to TRBD2. Unmatched junction bases numbered 18, after V lost 4 bases and J lost 5 bases. Germline V gives CDR1 MNHEY, CDR2 SMNVEV (reference sequence). There are 20 residues in the CDR3. Here the CDR3 DNA reads TGTGCCAGCAGTTCCGCAGAGGGACTAGCGGGGGAACTCCCAAGGGAGACCCAGTACTTC. Translating gives CASSSAEGLAGELPRETQYF.

This clone showed up just a few times. The V gene is TRBV9, the J gene TRBJ2-7; the match to TRBD1 covers 10 bases. J was trimmed by 5 bases and V by 4 bases; bases with no gene match: 6. Germline assignment: CDR1 SGDLS and CDR2 YYNGEE. The CDR3 spans 14 residues. As DNA, the CDR3 is TGTGCCAGCAGCCTCGGGACAGGGGCCGACGAGCAGTACTTC. This encodes CASSLGTGADEQYF.

This clone was seen a single time. The chain employs TRBV6-5 and TRBJ2-7; 8 positions match TRBD1. The germline V gene has CDR1 MNHEY and CDR2 SVGAGI. Germline trimming cut 6 bases from V and 3 bases from J; bases unmatched to any gene: 4. The CDR3 is 13 residues long. The CDR3 nucleotides are TGTGCCAGCAGACGACAGGGGAACTACGAGCAGTACTTC. Amino acid sequence: CASRRQGNYEQYF.

The table lists this clone with a count of one. The chain carries TRBV7-9 and TRBJ2-1; D is unresolved. This CDR3 has 11 residues. The V gene lost 7 bases and the J gene lost 5 bases, with 6 bases spanning the gap. The germline CDR1 and CDR2 sequences are SEHNR and FQNEAQ (reference sequence). CDR3 protein: CASIRNNEQFF. The CDR3 DNA sequence: TGTGCCAGCATCCGTAACAATGAGCAGTTCTTC.

The chain has TRBV7-9 and TRBJ2-2; 8 nucleotides agree with TRBD2. The germline V gene encodes CDR1 SEHNR and CDR2 FQNEAQ (reference sequence). The CDR3 loop spans 16 amino acids. The junction had 12 bases not matched to a gene; V was cut back by 8 bases and J by 4 bases. The CDR3 nucleotides are TGTGCCAGCGGTGAAGGGGCTAGCGGGTTCACCGGGGAGCTGTTTTTT. Its protein product is CASGEGASGFTGELFF.

The rearrangement links TRBV27 to TRBJ2-7; 7 bases map to TRBD1. Germline V lookup: CDR1 MNHEY, CDR2 SMNVEV (reference sequence). The CDR3 length is 14 residues. V was pared by 3 bases and J by 9 bases, with 11 bases of the junction left unmatched. The CDR3 protein is CASSFRDSHPGQYV. As DNA, the CDR3 is TGTGCCAGCAGTTTTCGGGACAGTCACCCGGGGCAGTACGTC.

The chain has TRBV6-1 and TRBJ2-5, with 7 bases fitting TRBD1. The V gene's germline CDR1 is MNHNS and CDR2 SASEGT. The V and J ends lost 7 bases and 0 bases, in that order; junction bases with no gene match: 8. This CDR3 has 15 amino acids. The CDR3 region has the DNA TGTGCCAGCACCTGGGACAGATCGTACCAAGAGACCCAGTACTTC. Translation gives CASTWDRSYQETQYF.

This clone has just a few counts. The chain links TRBV10-1 to TRBJ2-5; possible D gene TRBD1, 6 bases. V lost 3 bases, J lost 5 bases, and 19 bases lay in between. CDR1 WNHNN and CDR2 SYGVQD come from the germline V gene (reference sequence). The CDR3 totals 16 residues. CDR3 protein: CASSDGAAGDPETQYF. The CDR3, as DNA: TGCGCCAGCAGTGACGGTGCGGCAGGGGATCCCGAGACCCAGTACTTC.

This clone was recorded a few times. The V gene is TRBV10-3, the J gene TRBJ1-5, with D possibly TRBD1 on 5 matching bases. Germline V gene lookup returns CDR1 ENHRY and CDR2 SYGVKD. Trimming cost V 8 bases and J 1 base, with 15 bases left between them. The length of the CDR3 is 15 residues. CDR3 coding DNA: TGTGCCATCGGGGGGGACCCTGGGAGCAATCAGCCCCAGCATTTT. Protein: CAIGGDPGSNQPQHF.

This rearrangement joins TRBV4-1 to TRBJ2-1; the D gene is possibly TRBD1 (6 bases). Germline values: CDR1 MGHRA, CDR2 YSYEKL. CDR3 length: 13 amino acids. With 1 base removed from V and 11 bases from J, the gap between germline ends came to 12 bases. The DNA for the CDR3 is TGCGCCAGCAGCCAAGTGGGTACAGGGAAGCAGTTCTTC. It specifies CASSQVGTGKQFF.

The V and J genes are TRBV28 and TRBJ2-4; D uncertain. Germline V gene data show CDR1 as MDHEN and CDR2 as SYDVKM. Trimming left V 3 bases short and J 6 bases short, with 3 bases between. This CDR3 comprises 11 residues. The CDR3 protein is CASSFINIQYF. CDR3 DNA: TGTGCCAGCAGTTTTATAAACATTCAGTACTTC. Variable domain in full (rest from reference TRBV28 and TRBJ2-4): DVKVTQSSRYLVKRTGEKVFLECVQDMDHENMFWYRQDPGLGLRLIYFSYDVKMKEKGDIPEGYSVSREKKERFSLILESASTNQTSMYLCASSFINIQYFGAGTRLSVL.

Concerning this clone: Germline and junction disagree at one end, which may indicate a read error. Within the sample, other DNA sequences also encode this same CDR3. The CDR3: CASSPRDSYNSPLHF. The CDR3 DNA is TGCGCTAGCAGCCCGCGGGACAGTTATAATTCACCCCTCCACTTT. The chain links TRBV4-1 to TRBJ1-6; 7 positions agree with TRBD1. The CDR3 is 15 residues long. Germline V gene data show CDR1 as MGHRA and CDR2 as YSYEKL.